This T cell receptor beta chain was sequenced during a study of T cells expressing NK-cell markers. Study overall: Sorted CD3+CD56-NKG2C+, CD3+CD56+NKG2C- and CD3+CD56+NKG2C+ T cells were the source of the TCR beta repertoires.

Germline V gives CDR1 LNHDA, CDR2 SQIVND (reference sequence). CDR3 length: 12 residues. With UMIs, 5'RACE template switching was used to make TCR beta cDNA. With the 5' RACE reads reprocessed, TCRdb shows one record per CDR3 protein and no DNA. In total, the table holds about 260,000 distinct CDR3 sequences. Study observations and caveats: It remained uncertain whether the expanded NKG2C+ T cell clones were specific for HCMV antigens. Top CD8+ clonotypes included the dominant CD3+CD56+NKG2C+ clonotypes in several donors.

Concerning this clonotype itself: Its target is unknown.

The chain is built from TRBV19 and TRBJ1-5. The TCR comes from a man in his late teens or twenties in good health. Sequencing was carried out using blood T cells: a sorted CD56 or NKG2C T cell subset, CD4+ or CD8+ T cells, or bulk PBMC T cells (not recorded which). The CDR3 region is CASSTSNRPQHF.